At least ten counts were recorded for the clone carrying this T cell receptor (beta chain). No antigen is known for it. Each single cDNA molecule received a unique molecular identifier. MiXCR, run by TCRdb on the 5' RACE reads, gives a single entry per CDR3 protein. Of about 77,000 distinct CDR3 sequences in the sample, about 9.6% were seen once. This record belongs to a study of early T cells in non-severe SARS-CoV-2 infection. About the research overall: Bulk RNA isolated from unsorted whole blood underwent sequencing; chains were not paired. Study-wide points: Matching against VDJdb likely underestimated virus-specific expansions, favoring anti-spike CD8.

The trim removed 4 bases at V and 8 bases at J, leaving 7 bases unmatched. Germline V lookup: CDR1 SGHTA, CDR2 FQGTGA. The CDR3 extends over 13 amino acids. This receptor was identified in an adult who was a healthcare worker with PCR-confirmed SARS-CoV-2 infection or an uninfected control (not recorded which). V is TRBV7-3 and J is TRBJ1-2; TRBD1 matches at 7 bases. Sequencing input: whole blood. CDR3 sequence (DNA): TGTGCCAGCAGCTCTCGAGGGGGCCGCGGCTACACCTTC. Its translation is CASSSRGGRGYTF.